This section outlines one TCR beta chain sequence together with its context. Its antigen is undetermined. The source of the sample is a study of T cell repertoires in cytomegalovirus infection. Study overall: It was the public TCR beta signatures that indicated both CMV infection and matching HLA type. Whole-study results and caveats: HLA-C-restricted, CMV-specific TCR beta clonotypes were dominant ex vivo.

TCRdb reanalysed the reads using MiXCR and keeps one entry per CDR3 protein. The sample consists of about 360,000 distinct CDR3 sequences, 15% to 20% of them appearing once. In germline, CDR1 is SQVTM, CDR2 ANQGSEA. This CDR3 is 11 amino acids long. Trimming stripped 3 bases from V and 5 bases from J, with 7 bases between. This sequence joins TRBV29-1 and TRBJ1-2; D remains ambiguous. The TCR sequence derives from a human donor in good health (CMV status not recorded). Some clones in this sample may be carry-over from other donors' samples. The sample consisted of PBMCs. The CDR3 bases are TGCAGCGTTGAGCCGGGGTATGGCTACACCTTC. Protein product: CSVEPGYGYTF.